This T cell receptor (beta chain) comes out of a study of PD-1 blockade in classical Hodgkin lymphoma. With respect to this clone: Its antigen is not known.

Method: immunoSEQ multiplex PCR; TCRdb's copy keeps in-frame clones and lacks some. The sample has tens of thousands of clones, 85% to 95% seen once. The CDR3 consists of 12 residues. The V end lost 8 bases, the J end lost 8 bases, and 13 bases lay between the germline ends. CDR1 is ENHRY, CDR2 SYGVKD, per germline. The study's findings and limits: It was CD4+ TCR diversity, not CD8+, that rose significantly by C4D1. Relapsed/refractory patients reportedly had lower baseline diversity than newly diagnosed patients.

Each and every patient relapsed after autologous stem cell transplantation, and patients got differing brentuximab vedotin exposure. This specimen consisted of peripheral blood mononuclear cells (PBMCs), obtained at baseline. V gene TRBV10-3 combines with J gene TRBJ2-1, with D hard to call. The receptor comes from a human donor with classical Hodgkin lymphoma. The CDR3 bases are TGTGCCATCGGTGGGCCCGGGTATGAGCAGTTCTTC. It encodes CAIGGPGYEQFF.